Listed below are T cell receptor beta chains from one sample, sequenced in a study of molecular identifiers for immune sequencing clone quantification. TCRdb independently ran MiXCR on the PCR reads; one entry per CDR3 protein. Of under 100,000 distinct CDR3 sequences detected, approximately 23% appear once; the ten largest clones hold less than 0.85%. The sequenced material came from naive CD8+ T cells from blood, with Jurkat cell RNA spiked in. Source of these receptors: a human donor in good health. Some libraries in this study had Jurkat cell RNA spiked in. CDR3s include the opening cysteine and the closing phenylalanine or tryptophan. A D gene is named only where the DNA matches it firmly. The size of a clone is reported for some rows only, either as once, few or many, or as a class for expanded clones.

- TRBD2 TRBJ2-3 TRBV19 TGTGCCAGTACCCTTGGGGCGGGGGGAGCAGATACGCAGTATTTT CASTLGAGGADTQYF
- - TRBJ2-7 TRBV7-9 TGTGCCAGCAGCTCTGGACTTGCCGCGGGAATCGAGCAGTACTTC CASSSGLAAGIEQYF
few TRBD1 TRBJ1-5 TRBV29-1 TGCAGCGCTCCGGGACAGGGAGCCGACAGCAATCAGCCCCAGCATTTT CSAPGQGADSNQPQHF
many TRBD2 TRBJ2-3 TRBV6-5 TGTGCCAGCAGTTACATGGGACTAGCGGGCACAGATACGCAGTATTTT CASSYMGLAGTDTQYF
- - TRBJ1-6 TRBV3-1 TGTGCCAGCAGCCAAACAGTGAGCTCCTATAACTCACCCCTCCACTTT CASSQTVSSYNSPLHF
- - TRBJ1-2 TRBV10-2 TGCGCCAGCACCCTAGCACGGGGGCACTATGGCTACACCTTC CASTLARGHYGYTF
- - TRBJ2-7 TRBV6-2/TRBV6-3 TGTGCCAGCAGTACCCTTAGAAGTCCGACCTACGAGCAGTACTTC CASSTLRSPTYEQYF
- - TRBJ2-1 TRBV4-1 TGCGCCAGCAGCCAAGTTGGGGGCTATGAGCAGTCCTTC CASSQVGGYEQSF
- TRBD1 TRBJ1-1 TRBV6-2/TRBV6-3 TGTGCCAGCAGCGGACGGACAGGGATAGAGAACACTGAAGCTTTCTTT CASSGRTGIENTEAFF
few - TRBJ2-6 TRBV30 TGTGCCTGGAGTTTGGGGGGTAGCGCTGGGGCCAACGTCCTGACTTTC CAWSLGGSAGANVLTF
many - TRBJ1-1 TRBV12-3/TRBV12-4 TGTGCCAGCAGTTTAGTGAGAGGGGGACTCACTGAAGCTTTCTTT CASSLVRGGLTEAFF
few TRBD2 TRBJ2-3 TRBV29-1 TGCAGCGTCGAGGGGGGGACTAGCGGGGGGGGTCCGCAGTATTTT CSVEGGTSGGGPQYF
many - TRBJ2-2 TRBV6-6 TGTGCCAGCAGTTACTCGCGCGATACCGGGGAGCTGTTTTTT CASSYSRDTGELFF
- TRBD2 TRBJ2-3 TRBV19 TGTGCCAGTAGTATGCTAGCGGGGGGGCCCACAGATACGCAGTATTTT CASSMLAGGPTDTQYF
many - TRBJ2-4 TRBV12-5 TGTGCTAGTGGTTTGGTACGTTTGGGCGGGGAGAAGGATAACATTCAGTACTTC CASGLVRLGGEKDNIQYF
- - TRBJ1-5 TRBV19 TGTGCCAGTAGTATAGTTAGCCAGACCAATCCGCCCCAGCATTTT CASSIVSQTNPPQHF
few TRBD2 TRBJ2-3 TRBV6-2/TRBV6-3 TGTGCCAGCAGCGCCCTCCGAGCGGGGAGCACAGATACGCAGTATTTT CASSALRAGSTDTQYF
many - TRBJ2-5 TRBV13 TGTGCCAGCAGCTCCGCCGGGACTGACGAAGAGACCCAGTACTTC CASSSAGTDEETQYF
- TRBD2 TRBJ2-5 TRBV5-1 TGCGCCAGCAGTTCGTTTAGCGGGGGGTCGGAAGAGACCCAGTACTTC CASSSFSGGSEETQYF
many TRBD1 TRBJ2-3 TRBV5-1 TGCGCCAGCAGGGCCGGGACAGCAAGCACAGATACGCAGTATTTT CASRAGTASTDTQYF
- - TRBJ2-7 TRBV30 TGTGCCTGCAATCCTTCCCAGGGGCACTCCTACGAGCAGTACTTC CACNPSQGHSYEQYF
many - TRBJ2-5 TRBV6-2/TRBV6-3 TGTGCCATACGGACGGACGGAGGGGAGACCCAGTACTTC CAIRTDGGETQYF
- - TRBJ1-5 TRBV2 TGTGCCAGCAATGAACCAGGGTTCAATCAGCCCCAGCATTTT CASNEPGFNQPQHF
- - TRBJ2-7 TRBV7-6 TGTGCCAGCAGCCCCGGGGCCACCCCTGCGCAGTACTTC CASSPGATPAQYF
few - TRBJ2-7 TRBV29-1 TGCAGCGTTGTGACTAGGGACAACCCGTCCTACGAGCAGTACTTC CSVVTRDNPSYEQYF
many - TRBJ1-1 TRBV28 TGTGCCAGCAGTTTATTGGTCGGGACTGAAGCTTTCTTT CASSLLVGTEAFF
- TRBD1 TRBJ2-2 TRBV6-2/TRBV6-3 TGTGCCAGCAGGGAACAGGGGACCGGGGAGCTGATTTTT CASREQGTGELIF
many - TRBJ2-3 TRBV6-1 TGTGCCAGCAGTGACAGGGGTTCAGGCACAGATACGCAGTATTTT CASSDRGSGTDTQYF
few TRBD1 TRBJ2-6 TRBV4-3 TGCGCCAGCAGCCAAGGGACAGGGTATACTGGGGCCAACGTCCTGACTTTC CASSQGTGYTGANVLTF
- TRBD1 TRBJ2-1 TRBV7-9 TGTGCCAGCAGCCCACAGGGGGCTAGTGCCTACAATGAGCAGTTCTTC CASSPQGASAYNEQFF
- - TRBJ1-1 TRBV3-1 TGTGCCAGCAGCCCGGGACGCCGAATACCCATGAACACTGAAGCTTTCTTT CASSPGRRIPMNTEAFF
- TRBD1 TRBJ1-1 TRBV4-1 TGCGCCAGCAGCCAAGATCAATCAGGGGGTGGCACTGAAGCTTTCTTT CASSQDQSGGGTEAFF
few - TRBJ1-2 TRBV20-1 TGCAGTGCTACTGACACATACTTCTATGGCTACACCTTC CSATDTYFYGYTF
- - TRBJ1-1 TRBV19 TGTGCCAGTAGTATAGACGATACAGGACGGACGAACACTGAAGCTTTCTTT CASSIDDTGRTNTEAFF
- TRBD2 TRBJ2-7 TRBV19 TGTGCCAGTAGTCCGTGGATCGGGGGGGGCTACGAGCAGTACTTC CASSPWIGGGYEQYF
- - TRBJ2-6 TRBV27 TGTGCCAGCAGTTTTAAAGGATCTGGGGCCCACGTCCTGACTTTC CASSFKGSGAHVLTF
- - TRBJ1-3 TRBV7-9 TGTGCATCCGCGCGGGGGCAGCCTCACTCTGGAAACACCATATATTTT CASARGQPHSGNTIYF
- TRBD1 TRBJ1-1 TRBV4-1 TGCGCCAGCAGCCAAGATTCCGGGACAGGGAGCACTGAAGCTTTCTTT CASSQDSGTGSTEAFF
- - TRBJ1-1 TRBV4-1 TGCGCCAGCAGCCAAGAGCAGGGTTTAGGTGAAGCTTTCTTT CASSQEQGLGEAFF
many TRBD1 TRBJ1-5 TRBV6-2/TRBV6-3 TGTGCCAGCAGTTCCGGACAGGGGGGGTTTAATCAGCCCCAGCATTTT CASSSGQGGFNQPQHF
- - TRBJ2-7 TRBV6-2/TRBV6-3 TGTGCCAGCGGTTTGCCCCTTAGCGAGCAGTACTTC CASGLPLSEQYF
few TRBD1 TRBJ2-2 TRBV12-3/TRBV12-4 TGTGCCAGCAGTTCCACCGGGACAGGGGGACCTGGGACCGGGGAGCTGTTTTTT CASSSTGTGGPGTGELFF
many TRBD1 TRBJ1-1 TRBV7-2 TGTGCCAGCAGCTTGCCAGGGGGCATGAACACTGAAGCTTTCTTT CASSLPGGMNTEAFF
- - TRBJ1-5 TRBV6-5 TGTGCCAGCAGCCCCGGACCGGGTAATCAGCCCCAGCATTTT CASSPGPGNQPQHF
- - TRBJ2-1 TRBV2 TGTGCCAGCATGGAGGCTCTAGTGAATGAGCAGTTCTTC CASMEALVNEQFF
few - TRBJ2-5 TRBV3-1 TGTGCCAGCAGCCAAGTTCCCACTAATCGAGAGACCCAGTACTTC CASSQVPTNRETQYF
many - TRBJ1-3 TRBV7-9 TGTGCCAGCAGCTTACTTCCCTCCTCTGGAAACACCATATATTTT CASSLLPSSGNTIYF
- - TRBJ1-5 TRBV2 TGTGCCAGCAGTGAGCCTAGGGAGGGCGTCGATCGGCCCCAGCATTTT CASSEPREGVDRPQHF
few - TRBJ1-1 TRBV25-1 TGTGCCAGCAATACGGGGGTGGGCACTGAAGCTTTCTTT CASNTGVGTEAFF
- - TRBJ2-7 TRBV27 TGTGCCAGCAGTTTAAGCCGGGACACCCCCTGCGAGCAGTACTTC CASSLSRDTPCEQYF
many - TRBJ1-5 TRBV7-9 TGTGCCAGCAGCTTAGTGGCCCCCGGACCTGATCAGCCCCAGCATTTT CASSLVAPGPDQPQHF
many - TRBJ2-3 TRBV4-3 TGCGCCAGCAGCCAAGACGGAGCCACAGATACGCAGTATTTT CASSQDGATDTQYF
few TRBD1 TRBJ1-5 TRBV7-2 TGTGCCAGCAGCTTATACGGACAGGGGATCTTATATAGCAATCAGCCCCAGCATTTT CASSLYGQGILYSNQPQHF
many TRBD2 TRBJ2-7 TRBV28 TGTGCCAGCAGTTTATCGGGAGGTGCCTACGAGCAGTACTTC CASSLSGGAYEQYF
few - TRBJ2-7 TRBV30 TGTGCCTGGAGAGGAGGCGCGGGCTACGAGCAGTACTTC CAWRGGAGYEQYF
- TRBD1 TRBJ2-6 TRBV19 TGTGCCAGTACCGATCCGGGACAGGGTTCCCAAGCTCTTTCAGGGGCCAACGTCCTGACTTTC CASTDPGQGSQALSGANVLTF
many - TRBJ1-1 TRBV30 TGTGCCTGGGCGGACGGGCCGAACACTGAAGCTTTCTTT CAWADGPNTEAFF
few - TRBJ1-1 TRBV2 TGTGCCAGCAGACCCGACCTGAACACTGAAGCTTTCTTT CASRPDLNTEAFF
- TRBD2 TRBJ2-7 TRBV6-6 TGTGCCAGCGTGTTCCTAGCGGGAAAGGACGAGCAGTACTTC CASVFLAGKDEQYF
- - TRBJ2-1 TRBV6-1 TGTGCCAGCAGTGAAGAACTTGGCCTCTATGAGCAGTTCTTC CASSEELGLYEQFF